This TCR beta chain stems from a study of blood T cells in healthy people across ages. A sample-barcoded 5' primer and a J-beta primer mix were used in a second PCR of roughly 7 to 12 cycles. TCRdb independently ran MiXCR on the 5' RACE reads; one entry per CDR3 protein. The table shows about 720,000 distinct CDR3 sequences, with about 20% occurring only once. This sequence originates from a man between 65 and 85 years old in good health. Sequencing was done on a sample of blood.

CDR3 nucleotide sequence: TGTGCCAGCAGTGGGGACTGGAGACGCGTGACCTACAATGAGCAGTTCTTC. Translated: CASSGDWRRVTYNEQFF. The J gene is TRBJ2-1, the V gene TRBV5-6; D may be TRBD2 (6 bases). V was clipped by 5 bases and J by 2 bases, with 20 bases between them. Germline V CDR1 and CDR2: SGHDT, YYEEEE. The CDR3 contains 17 residues.